This T cell receptor beta chain was retrieved from a study of T cells in Graves' hyperthyroidism and ophthalmopathy. Study results and caveats: Peripheral blood also featured most of the thyroid clonotypes expanded above 0.001.

The CDR3 consists of 13 residues. Trimming took off 5 bases at V and 5 bases at J, with 15 bases between the two ends. In germline, CDR1 is GTSNPN, CDR2 SVGIG (reference sequence). Regarding this clonotype: Its antigen is not known. A read error is possible here, since a much larger clone lies one base away.

No progression to ophthalmopathy during 18 months of follow-up defined stable disease. Patients having uncontrolled infection, another autoimmune disease, pregnancy or lactation were not included. Clinical symptoms, serum thyroxine and TRAb, thyroid ultrasound and orbital computed tomography together formed the diagnostic basis. RNA transcripts gave rise to amplified TCR beta CDR3 regions. TCR CDR3 regions were first amplified by RT-PCR with HTBI primers. TCRdb ran MiXCR on the multiplex PCR reads and lists one entry per CDR3 protein. Altogether 300,000 to 450,000 distinct CDR3 sequences are present, approximately 15% being singletons, with the ten largest covering 11%.

The receptor was isolated from a woman between 55 and 75 years old with Graves' hyperthyroidism. This chain links TRBV30 with TRBJ1-2, with D possibly matching TRBD1 (6 bases). Input material: blood. The CDR3 region is CAWRFGGAYGYTF. The CDR3 DNA is TGTGCCTGGCGTTTTGGGGGCGCGTATGGCTACACCTTC. Full variable domain (remainder filled in from reference TRBV30 and TRBJ1-2): SQTIHQWPATLVQPVGSPLSLECTVEGTSNPNLYWYRQAAGRGLQLLFYSVGIGQISSEVPQNLSASRPQDRQFILSSKKLLLSDSGFYLCAWRFGGAYGYTFGSGTRLTVV.